A selection of T cell receptor beta chains follows, all from one sample in a study of blood T cell repertoires in COVID-19. Profiling relied on immunoSEQ multiplex PCR, and the TCRdb table lists in-frame clones only, not all of them. The data show more than 85,000 clones, with 70% to 85% seen just once and 25% held by the top ten. Source material: peripheral blood. These receptors originate from a man in his fifties or sixties with acute or convalescent COVID-19. Both conserved end residues are part of each CDR3. Fields, in order: J gene, CDR3 length, V gene, CDR3 protein.

TRBJ1-5 13 TRBV15 CATGGQGKQPQHF
TRBJ2-1 12 TRBV27 CASSHGLAEQFF
TRBJ1-6 15 TRBV6-5 CASSRTTGEISPLHF
TRBJ1-5 15 TRBV2 CASMRGGVRNQPQHF
TRBJ1-2 11 TRBV12-3/TRBV12-4 CASSLNYGYTF
TRBJ1-1 13 TRBV7-6 CASSKQENTEAFF
TRBJ1-1 13 TRBV5-1 CASSPGQRTEAFF
TRBJ1-1 15 TRBV9 CASSVVGHQNTEAFF
TRBJ2-1 12 TRBV24-1 CATGTGMNEQFF
TRBJ2-7 14 TRBV6-6 CASSYSGTSYEQYF
TRBJ1-6 14 TRBV3-1/TRBV3-2 CASSRTGLESPLHF
TRBJ2-1 15 TRBV2 CASGDRGGSYNEQFF
TRBJ2-3 13 TRBV5-4 CASSPLGTDTQYF
TRBJ2-5 14 TRBV11-2 CASSLALLGETQYF
TRBJ2-2 15 TRBV2 CASSRDRSNTGELFF
TRBJ1-6 12 TRBV7-9 CASSLQGSLLHF
TRBJ1-6 16 TRBV11-2 CASSDLGASGNSPLHF
TRBJ2-2 20 TRBV2 CASSDSGSGTSGGASGELFF
TRBJ2-3 19 TRBV6-2/TRBV6-3 CASSYPRLTSGTNTDTQYF
TRBJ1-5 18 TRBV7-8 CASSFLPRGRRGGQPQHF
TRBJ1-2 15 TRBV7-9 CASSPGQGAAYGYTF
TRBJ1-5 15 TRBV30 CAWSRQSVSNQPQHF
TRBJ1-1 16 TRBV5-4 CASSLARSGANTEAFF
TRBJ2-1 13 TRBV12-3/TRBV12-4 CASRAGVATEQFF
TRBJ2-3 13 TRBV25-1 CASSPGGTDTQYF
TRBJ1-4 14 TRBV4-2 CASSQQGANEKLFF
TRBJ1-1 13 TRBV5-5 CASSKDRRTEAFF
TRBJ1-5 17 TRBV6-2/TRBV6-3 CASSYSPDRVRDQPQHF
TRBJ2-1 15 TRBV5-1 CASSLVASGANEQFF
TRBJ2-5 17 TRBV25-1 CASSDARSSGEQETQYF
TRBJ2-3 12 TRBV14 CASSRGSATQYF